Listed below are T cell receptor beta chains from one sample, sequenced in a study of beta chain features in type 1 diabetes. Sequenced by immunoSEQ multiplex PCR; TCRdb stores in-frame clones only, minus some. This sample carries around 400,000 clones, roughly 13% of them seen once, and the ten largest clones take 0.017%. Input material: naive CD4+ T cells from blood. These TCRs come from a man younger than 35 in good health. CDR3s include the opening cysteine and the closing phenylalanine or tryptophan. A D gene is named only where the DNA matches it firmly. Expanded clones are given a class, and other clones once, few, many or no size at all.

d_call: TRBD1; v_call: TRBV11-2; clone_size: .; j_call: TRBJ2-3; cdr3_aa: CASSGTGSHYTQYF; cdr3_nt: TGTGCCAGCTCGGGGACAGGGTCCCATTATACGCAGTATTTT
d_call: .; v_call: TRBV11-2; clone_size: few; j_call: TRBJ2-3; cdr3_aa: CASSPLAVLGQYF; cdr3_nt: TGTGCCAGCAGCCCTCTGGCGGTTTTGGGGCAGTATTTT
d_call: TRBD1; v_call: TRBV28; clone_size: .; j_call: TRBJ1-5; cdr3_aa: CASSFDQGEDQPQHF; cdr3_nt: TGTGCCAGCAGTTTCGATCAGGGGGAAGATCAGCCCCAGCATTTT
d_call: .; v_call: TRBV7-9; clone_size: .; j_call: TRBJ2-7; cdr3_aa: CASSLGPQGPISSYEQYF; cdr3_nt: TGTGCCAGCAGCTTAGGTCCTCAGGGGCCCATAAGCTCCTACGAGCAGTACTTC
d_call: .; v_call: TRBV21-1; clone_size: few; j_call: TRBJ2-3; cdr3_aa: CASSKGRRQQTDTQYF; cdr3_nt: TGTGCCAGCAGCAAGGGGCGGAGACAGCAAACAGATACGCAGTATTTT
d_call: TRBD1; v_call: TRBV15; clone_size: .; j_call: TRBJ2-7; cdr3_aa: CATSRFAGQGALYEQYF; cdr3_nt: TGTGCCACCAGCAGATTCGCCGGACAGGGGGCTCTCTACGAGCAGTACTTC
d_call: .; v_call: TRBV6-5; clone_size: .; j_call: TRBJ1-5; cdr3_aa: CASSSQGYSPQHF; cdr3_nt: TGTGCCAGCAGCTCACAGGGTTACAGCCCCCAGCATTTT
d_call: .; v_call: TRBV14; clone_size: many; j_call: TRBJ2-1; cdr3_aa: CASSQTAGYNEQFF; cdr3_nt: TGTGCCAGCAGCCAAACGGCGGGGTACAATGAGCAGTTCTTC
d_call: TRBD2; v_call: TRBV5-4; clone_size: few; j_call: TRBJ2-5; cdr3_aa: CASSPGNGGAGETQYF; cdr3_nt: TGTGCCAGCAGCCCCGGGAACGGGGGGGCCGGAGAGACCCAGTACTTC
d_call: TRBD1; v_call: TRBV7-8; clone_size: .; j_call: TRBJ1-4; cdr3_aa: CASSLAGGTGGTNEKLFF; cdr3_nt: TGTGCCAGCAGCTTAGCGGGGGGAACAGGGGGCACTAATGAAAAACTGTTTTTT
d_call: TRBD1; v_call: TRBV7-2; clone_size: .; j_call: TRBJ1-4; cdr3_aa: CASSYIRGREEKLFF; cdr3_nt: TGTGCCAGCAGCTACATCAGGGGGCGTGAGGAAAAACTGTTTTTT
d_call: .; v_call: TRBV20-1; clone_size: few; j_call: TRBJ2-2; cdr3_aa: CSARPGGELFF; cdr3_nt: TGCAGTGCTAGACCCGGCGGGGAGCTGTTTTTT
d_call: .; v_call: TRBV29-1; clone_size: many; j_call: TRBJ1-2; cdr3_aa: CSVELTNYGYTF; cdr3_nt: TGCAGCGTTGAATTAACTAACTATGGCTACACCTTC
d_call: TRBD1; v_call: TRBV19; clone_size: .; j_call: TRBJ2-3; cdr3_aa: CASSIDAQGASDTQYF; cdr3_nt: TGTGCCAGTAGTATAGATGCACAGGGGGCTTCAGATACGCAGTATTTT
d_call: .; v_call: TRBV4-3; clone_size: .; j_call: TRBJ2-5; cdr3_aa: CASSQSTQETQYF; cdr3_nt: TGCGCCAGCAGCCAGTCGACACAAGAGACCCAGTACTTC
d_call: .; v_call: TRBV14; clone_size: .; j_call: TRBJ2-2; cdr3_aa: CASSHNGELFF; cdr3_nt: TGTGCCAGCAGCCACAACGGGGAGCTGTTTTTT
d_call: TRBD1; v_call: TRBV7-9; clone_size: few; j_call: TRBJ1-2; cdr3_aa: CASTPGTEYGYTF; cdr3_nt: TGTGCCAGCACCCCCGGGACAGAGTATGGCTACACCTTC
d_call: .; v_call: TRBV9; clone_size: few; j_call: TRBJ1-3; cdr3_aa: CASSVTARSTGNTIYF; cdr3_nt: TGTGCCAGCAGCGTAACAGCAAGATCGACTGGAAACACCATATATTTT
d_call: TRBD2; v_call: TRBV5-1; clone_size: .; j_call: TRBJ2-3; cdr3_aa: CASSSGLAEITSTDTQYF; cdr3_nt: TGCGCCAGCAGTTCAGGACTAGCGGAAATCACTAGCACAGATACGCAGTATTTT
d_call: TRBD2; v_call: TRBV19; clone_size: .; j_call: TRBJ2-1; cdr3_aa: CASSTPSPSGYNEQFF; cdr3_nt: TGTGCCAGTAGTACCCCAAGCCCTAGCGGGTACAATGAGCAGTTCTTC
d_call: TRBD1; v_call: TRBV30; clone_size: few; j_call: TRBJ2-7; cdr3_aa: CAWSRDRGFNEQYF; cdr3_nt: TGTGCCTGGAGTAGGGACAGGGGTTTTAACGAGCAGTACTTC
d_call: .; v_call: TRBV2; clone_size: .; j_call: TRBJ2-1; cdr3_aa: CASTEGVTEQFF; cdr3_nt: TGTGCCAGCACCGAAGGCGTGACAGAGCAGTTCTTC
d_call: .; v_call: TRBV4-3; clone_size: few; j_call: TRBJ1-2; cdr3_aa: CASSQDWTALNYGYTF; cdr3_nt: TGCGCCAGCAGCCAAGACTGGACAGCTTTAAACTATGGCTACACCTTC
d_call: TRBD1; v_call: TRBV30; clone_size: .; j_call: TRBJ2-7; cdr3_aa: CAWRMRQGATYEQYF; cdr3_nt: TGTGCCTGGAGAATGCGACAGGGGGCGACCTACGAGCAGTACTTC
d_call: .; v_call: TRBV19; clone_size: few; j_call: TRBJ1-2; cdr3_aa: CASSNNWNQGTDGYTF; cdr3_nt: TGTGCCAGTAGTAATAACTGGAACCAGGGTACGGATGGCTACACCTTC
d_call: .; v_call: TRBV19; clone_size: few; j_call: TRBJ2-5; cdr3_aa: CASSIHPGKETQYF; cdr3_nt: TGTGCCAGTAGTATACACCCGGGGAAAGAGACCCAGTACTTC
d_call: TRBD1; v_call: TRBV9; clone_size: few; j_call: TRBJ2-7; cdr3_aa: CASSPGTGNEQYF; cdr3_nt: TGTGCCAGCAGCCCAGGGACAGGGAACGAGCAGTACTTC
d_call: .; v_call: TRBV4-1; clone_size: few; j_call: TRBJ1-2; cdr3_aa: CASSQDFPGSYGYTF; cdr3_nt: TGCGCCAGCAGCCAAGATTTTCCGGGAAGCTATGGCTACACCTTC